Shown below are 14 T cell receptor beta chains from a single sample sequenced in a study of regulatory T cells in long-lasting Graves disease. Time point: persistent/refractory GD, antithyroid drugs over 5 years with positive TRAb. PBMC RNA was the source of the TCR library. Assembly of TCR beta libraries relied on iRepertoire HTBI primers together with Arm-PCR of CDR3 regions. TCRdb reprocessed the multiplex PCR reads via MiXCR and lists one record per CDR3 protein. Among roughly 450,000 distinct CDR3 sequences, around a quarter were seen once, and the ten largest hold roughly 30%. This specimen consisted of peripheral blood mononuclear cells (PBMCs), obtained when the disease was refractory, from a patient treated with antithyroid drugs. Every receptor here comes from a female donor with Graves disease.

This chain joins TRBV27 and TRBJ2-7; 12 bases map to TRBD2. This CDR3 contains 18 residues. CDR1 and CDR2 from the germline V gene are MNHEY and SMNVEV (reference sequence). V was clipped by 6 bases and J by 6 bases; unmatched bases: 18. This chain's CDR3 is CASSLGGLAGPDVGEQYF. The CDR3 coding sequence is TGTGCCAGCAGCCTGGGGGGACTAGCGGGTCCCGATGTCGGCGAGCAGTACTTC.

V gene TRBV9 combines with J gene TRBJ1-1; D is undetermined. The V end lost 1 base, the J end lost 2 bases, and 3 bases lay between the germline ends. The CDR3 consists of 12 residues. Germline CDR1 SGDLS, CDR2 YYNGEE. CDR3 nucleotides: TGTGCCAGCAGCGTACACAACACTGAAGCTTTCTTT. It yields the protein CASSVHNTEAFF.

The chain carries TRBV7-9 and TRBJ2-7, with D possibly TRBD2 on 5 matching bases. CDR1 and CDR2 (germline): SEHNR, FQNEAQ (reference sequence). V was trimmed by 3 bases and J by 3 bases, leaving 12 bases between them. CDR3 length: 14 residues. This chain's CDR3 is CASSLSSEGYEQYF. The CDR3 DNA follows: TGTGCCAGCAGCTTGAGTAGCGAAGGCTACGAGCAGTACTTC.

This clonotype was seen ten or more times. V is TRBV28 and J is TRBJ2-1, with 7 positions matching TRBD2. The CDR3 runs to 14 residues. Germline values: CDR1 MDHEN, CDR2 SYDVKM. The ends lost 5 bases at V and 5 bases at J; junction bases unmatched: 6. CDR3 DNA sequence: TGTGCCAGCAGTGATGGACTAGTGCACAATGAGCAGTTCTTC. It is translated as CASSDGLVHNEQFF.

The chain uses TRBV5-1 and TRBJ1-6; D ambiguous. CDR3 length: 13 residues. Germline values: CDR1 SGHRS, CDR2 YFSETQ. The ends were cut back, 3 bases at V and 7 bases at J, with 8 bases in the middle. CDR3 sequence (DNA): TGCGCCAGCAGCTCCCGGCCCAATTCACCCCTCCACTTT. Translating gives CASSSRPNSPLHF.

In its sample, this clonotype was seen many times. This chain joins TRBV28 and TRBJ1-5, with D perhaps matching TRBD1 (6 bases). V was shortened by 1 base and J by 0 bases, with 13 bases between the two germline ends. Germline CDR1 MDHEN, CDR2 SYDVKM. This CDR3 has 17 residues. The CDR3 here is CASSLFARQDSNQPQHF. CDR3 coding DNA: TGTGCCAGCAGTTTATTTGCCCGACAGGATAGCAATCAGCCCCAGCATTTT.

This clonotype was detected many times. The CDR3 sequence is CASSLVLGELFF. CDR3 sequence (DNA): TGTGCCAGCAGTTTAGTCCTCGGGGAGCTGTTTTTT. The V and J genes are TRBV28 and TRBJ2-2, with D hard to call. Trimming took 2 bases from V and 7 from J, leaving 5 bases between them. This CDR3 contains 12 residues. Germline V CDR1 and CDR2: MDHEN, SYDVKM.

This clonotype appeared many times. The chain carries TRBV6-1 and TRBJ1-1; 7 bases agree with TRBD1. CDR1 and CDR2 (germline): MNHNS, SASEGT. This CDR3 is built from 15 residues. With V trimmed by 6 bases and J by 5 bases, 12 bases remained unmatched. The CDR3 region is CASRREGAQETEAFF. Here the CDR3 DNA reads TGTGCCAGCAGAAGAGAGGGGGCGCAGGAGACTGAAGCTTTCTTT.

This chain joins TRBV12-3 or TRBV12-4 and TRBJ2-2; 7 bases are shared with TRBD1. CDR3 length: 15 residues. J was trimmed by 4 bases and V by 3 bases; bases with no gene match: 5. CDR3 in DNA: TGTGCCAGCAGTTTCTGGGGACAGAGCACCGGGGAGCTGTTTTTT. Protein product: CASSFWGQSTGELFF.

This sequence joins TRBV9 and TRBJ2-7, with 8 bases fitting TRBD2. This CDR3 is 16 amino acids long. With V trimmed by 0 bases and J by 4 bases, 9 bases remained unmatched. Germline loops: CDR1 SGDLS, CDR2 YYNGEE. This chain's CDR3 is CASSVGGGLSTYEQYF. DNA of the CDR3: TGTGCCAGCAGCGTAGGCGGGGGGCTAAGTACGTACGAGCAGTACTTC. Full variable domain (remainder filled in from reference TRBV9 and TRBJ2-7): DSGVTQTPKHLITATGQRVTLRCSPRSGDLSVYWYQQSLDQGLQFLIQYYNGEERAKGNILERFSAQQFPDLHSELNLSSLELGDSALYFCASSVGGGLSTYEQYFGPGTRLTVT.

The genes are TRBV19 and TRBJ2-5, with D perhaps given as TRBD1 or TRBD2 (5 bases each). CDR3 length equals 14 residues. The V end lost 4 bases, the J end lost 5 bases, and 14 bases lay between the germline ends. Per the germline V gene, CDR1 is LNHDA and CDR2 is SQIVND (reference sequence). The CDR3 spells CASSNRDGRETQYF. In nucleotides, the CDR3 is TGTGCCAGTAGTAACCGGGACGGACGGGAGACCCAGTACTTC.

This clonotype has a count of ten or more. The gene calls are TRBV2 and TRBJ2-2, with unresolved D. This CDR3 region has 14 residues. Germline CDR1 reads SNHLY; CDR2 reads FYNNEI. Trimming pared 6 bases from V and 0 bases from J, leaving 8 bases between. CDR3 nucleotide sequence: TGTGCCAGCAGAATCGAGGCGAACACCGGGGAGCTGTTTTTT. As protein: CASRIEANTGELFF.

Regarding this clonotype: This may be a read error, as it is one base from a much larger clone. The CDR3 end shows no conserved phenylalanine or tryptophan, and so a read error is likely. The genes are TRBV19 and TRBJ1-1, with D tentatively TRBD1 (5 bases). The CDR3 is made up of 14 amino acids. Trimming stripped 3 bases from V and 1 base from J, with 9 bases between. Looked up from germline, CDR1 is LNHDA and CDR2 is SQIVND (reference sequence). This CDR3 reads CASSIIGTNTEAFS. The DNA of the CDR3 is TGTGCCAGTAGTATTATAGGGACGAACACTGAAGCTTTCTCT.

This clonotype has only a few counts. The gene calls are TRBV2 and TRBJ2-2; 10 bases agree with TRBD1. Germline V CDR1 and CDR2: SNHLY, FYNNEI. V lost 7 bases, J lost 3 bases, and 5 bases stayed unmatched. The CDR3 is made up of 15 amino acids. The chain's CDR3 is CASKAGTGDTGELFF. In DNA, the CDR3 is TGTGCCAGCAAGGCCGGGACAGGGGACACCGGGGAGCTGTTTTTT.